This T cell receptor beta chain was obtained from a study of shared clonotypes between healthy human individuals. General study results and limits: Against clonotypes common to all four donors, non-shared ones had lower generation probabilities.

Selected positively for CCR7 and CD45RO-negative, naive CD8 cells excluded terminally differentiated effector memory CD45RA+ cells. Donors were Caucasian adults residing in Nashville, Tennessee, USA. Turning to this clone: What it binds is not known. Other DNA sequences from this sample encode an identical CDR3 as well.

V gave up 3 bases and J gave up 3 bases, with 3 bases separating them. The CDR3 contains 12 residues. Germline V CDR1 and CDR2: MNHEY, SMNVEV (reference sequence). The assay was run at deep level. Genomic DNA from each subset was divided evenly over several immunoSEQ plates. Using immunoSEQ multiplex PCR, the repertoire was profiled, and TCRdb retains in-frame clones only, with some absent. The sample carries 1.5 million to 2.5 million clones, roughly 95% recorded once. This rearrangement joins TRBV27 to TRBJ1-5; D not certain. Sequenced sample: naive CD8+ T cells sorted from blood. The source of this sequence is a man younger than 35 in good health. CDR3 in DNA: TGTGCCAGCAGTTTCCCCAATCAGCCCCAGCATTTT. It encodes CASSFPNQPQHF.